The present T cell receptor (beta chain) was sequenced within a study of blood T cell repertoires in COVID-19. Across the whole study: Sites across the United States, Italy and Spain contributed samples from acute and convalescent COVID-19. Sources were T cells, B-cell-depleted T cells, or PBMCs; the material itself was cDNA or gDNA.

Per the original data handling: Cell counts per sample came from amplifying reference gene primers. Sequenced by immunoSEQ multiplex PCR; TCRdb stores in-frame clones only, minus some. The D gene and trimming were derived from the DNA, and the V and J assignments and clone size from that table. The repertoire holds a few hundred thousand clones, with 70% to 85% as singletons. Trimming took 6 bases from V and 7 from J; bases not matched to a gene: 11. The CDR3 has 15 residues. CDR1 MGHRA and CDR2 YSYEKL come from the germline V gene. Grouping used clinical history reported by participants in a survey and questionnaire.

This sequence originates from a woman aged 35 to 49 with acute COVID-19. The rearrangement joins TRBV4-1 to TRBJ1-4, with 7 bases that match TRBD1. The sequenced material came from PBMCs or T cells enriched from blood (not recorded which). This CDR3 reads CASSQRQGGSEKLFF. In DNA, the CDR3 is TGCGCCAGCAGTCAAAGACAGGGTGGGAGTGAAAAACTGTTTTTT.